This T cell receptor (beta chain) was observed in a study of blood T cells in healthy people across ages. Turning to this clonotype: What it binds is not known.

Whole-study results and caveats: PBMC samples, being unsorted, prevented any conclusive comparison of naive and antigen-experienced cells.

The CDR3 extends over 15 amino acids. Unmatched junction bases numbered 12, after V lost 4 bases and J lost 6 bases. Germline V gene lookup returns CDR1 SGDLS and CDR2 YYNGEE. A second PCR, run for roughly 7 to 12 cycles, used a sample-barcoded 5' primer plus a J-beta primer mix. TCRdb re-called the 5' RACE reads with MiXCR, one entry per CDR3 protein. The table has roughly 1,500,000 distinct CDR3 sequences, approximately 42% seen once. Each sample had at least 6.5 million PBMCs isolated. Total RNA extraction produced at least 5 micrograms (per sample) for the study. The TCR was taken from a woman younger than 30 in good health. The sequenced material came from blood. This chain joins TRBV9 and TRBJ1-2; 7 positions agree with TRBD1. DNA for the CDR3: TGTGCCAGCAGCCCAAAGACAGGGTCCATGGATGGCTACACCTTC. Encoded protein: CASSPKTGSMDGYTF.